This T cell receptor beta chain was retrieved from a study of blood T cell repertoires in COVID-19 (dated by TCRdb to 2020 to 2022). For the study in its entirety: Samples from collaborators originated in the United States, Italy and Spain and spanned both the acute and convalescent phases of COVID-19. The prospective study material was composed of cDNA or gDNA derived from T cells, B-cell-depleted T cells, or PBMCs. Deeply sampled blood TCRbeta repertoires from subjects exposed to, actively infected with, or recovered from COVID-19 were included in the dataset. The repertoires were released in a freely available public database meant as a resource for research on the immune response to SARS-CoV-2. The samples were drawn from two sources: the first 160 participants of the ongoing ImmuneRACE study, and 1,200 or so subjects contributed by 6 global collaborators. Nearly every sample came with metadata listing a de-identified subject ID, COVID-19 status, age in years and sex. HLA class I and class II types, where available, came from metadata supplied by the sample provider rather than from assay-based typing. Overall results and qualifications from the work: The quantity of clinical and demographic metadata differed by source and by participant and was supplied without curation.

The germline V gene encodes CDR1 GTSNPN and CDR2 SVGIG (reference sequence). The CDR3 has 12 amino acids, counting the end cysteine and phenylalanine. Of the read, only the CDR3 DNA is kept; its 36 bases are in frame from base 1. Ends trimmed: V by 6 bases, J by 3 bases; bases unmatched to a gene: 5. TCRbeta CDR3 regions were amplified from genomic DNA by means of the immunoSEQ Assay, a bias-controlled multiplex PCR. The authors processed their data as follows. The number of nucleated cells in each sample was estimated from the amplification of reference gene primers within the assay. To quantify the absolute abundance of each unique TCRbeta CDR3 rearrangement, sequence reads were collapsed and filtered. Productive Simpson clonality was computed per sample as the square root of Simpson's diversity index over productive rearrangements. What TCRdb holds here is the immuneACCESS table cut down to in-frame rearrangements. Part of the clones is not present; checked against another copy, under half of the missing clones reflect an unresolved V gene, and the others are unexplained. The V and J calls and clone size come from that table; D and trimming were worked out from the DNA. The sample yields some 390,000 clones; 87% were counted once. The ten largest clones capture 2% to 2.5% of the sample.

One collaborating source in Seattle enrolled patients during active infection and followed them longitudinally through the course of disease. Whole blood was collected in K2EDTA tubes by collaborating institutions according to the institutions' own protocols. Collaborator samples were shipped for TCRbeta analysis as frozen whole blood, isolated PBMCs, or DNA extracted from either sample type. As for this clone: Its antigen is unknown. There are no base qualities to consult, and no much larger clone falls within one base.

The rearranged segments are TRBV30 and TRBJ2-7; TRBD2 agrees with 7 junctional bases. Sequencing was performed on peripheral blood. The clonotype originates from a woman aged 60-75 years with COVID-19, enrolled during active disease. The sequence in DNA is TGTGCCTGTAGGACTAGTTTCTACGAGCAGTACTTC. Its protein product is CACRTSFYEQYF. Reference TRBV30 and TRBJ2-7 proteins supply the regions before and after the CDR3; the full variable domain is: SQTIHQWPATLVQPVGSPLSLECTVEGTSNPNLYWYRQAAGRGLQLLFYSVGIGQISSEVPQNLSASRPQDRQFILSSKKLLLSDSGFYLCACRTSFYEQYFGPGTRLTVT.